A single sample is the source of the 19 T cell receptor beta chains below, sequenced in a study of regulatory T cells in long-lasting Graves disease (dated by TCRdb to about 2021). The library was generated by multiplex PCR. The instrument was an Illumina HiSeq 4000. iRepertoire HTBI primers and Arm-PCR amplification of CDR3 regions were used to construct TCR beta libraries. TCRdb passed the public sequencing reads through fastp at Q25 and MiXCR, retaining productive beta sequences. CDR3 protein sequences are deduplicated, and each keeps its most common genes and DNA. The sample table records 400,000 or so distinct CDR3 sequences; about a quarter of these occur just once. Approximately 28% of the sample is in the top ten clones. Explained via the paper, the time point label denotes: persistent/refractory GD, antithyroid drugs over 5 years with positive TRAb. For both TCR sequencing and RNA sequencing, RNA was extracted from PBMCs in TRIzol.

The source was peripheral blood mononuclear cells (PBMCs), collected when the disease was refractory, from a patient treated with antithyroid drugs. These receptors all come from a female donor with Graves disease.

The sample holds a few counts of this clonotype. V and J are TRBV6-1 and TRBJ1-1; TRBD1 is a possible D gene (5 bases). V was cut by 5 bases and J by 3 bases, with 22 bases left in between. Looked up from germline, CDR1 is MNHNS and CDR2 is SASEGT. This CDR3 has 17 amino acids. The CDR3, as DNA: TGTGCCAGCAGTACTTCCCGGACACCCACATCGGACACTGAAGCTTTCTTT. Its protein is CASSTSRTPTSDTEAFF.

The gene calls are TRBV18 and TRBJ2-7; 9 nucleotides line up with TRBD2. The V and J ends lost 3 bases and 1 base, in that order; junction bases with no gene match: 10. The CDR3 sequence is 17 residues long. Per the germline V gene, CDR1 is KGHSH and CDR2 is LQKENI. This CDR3 reads CASSPFPTSGLSYEQYF. CDR3 bases: TGTGCCAGCTCACCTTTTCCTACTAGCGGGCTATCCTACGAGCAGTACTTC.

A few counts support this clonotype. The chain is built from TRBV20-1 and TRBJ2-5; no clear D gene. The CDR3 is 14 amino acids. V dropped 6 bases and J dropped 3 bases, with 17 bases sitting between them. The germline CDR1 and CDR2 sequences are DFQATT and SNEGSKA (reference sequence). The CDR3, as DNA: TGCAGTGCCTCAAGCGTGGCGGCAAAAGAGACCCAGTACTTC. This sequence encodes CSASSVAAKETQYF.

The rearrangement uses TRBV5-1 and TRBJ2-1, with 11 bases aligning to TRBD2. Trimming at V came to 7 bases and at J to 6 bases, leaving 6 bases not matched to a gene. CDR3 length: 14 residues. Per the germline V gene, CDR1 is SGHRS and CDR2 is YFSETQ. The CDR3 DNA sequence: TGCGCCAGCCATCTAGCGGGAGGACTCAATGAGCAGTTCTTC. It codes for CASHLAGGLNEQFF. Filled out from reference TRBV5-1 and TRBJ2-1, the complete variable domain reads KAGVTQTPRYLIKTRGQQVTLSCSPISGHRSVSWYQQTPGQGLQFLFEYFSETQRNKGNFPGRFSGRQFSNSRSEMNVSTLELGDSALYLCASHLAGGLNEQFFGPGTRLTVL.

CDR3 nucleotide sequence: TGTGCCAGCAGAAGCGGGAGGGGTCCCTACGAGCAGTACTTC. Its protein product is CASRSGRGPYEQYF. The rearrangement joins TRBV6-1 to TRBJ2-7, with 10 bases fitting TRBD2. Germline lookup yields CDR1 MNHNS and CDR2 SASEGT. This CDR3 has 14 residues. V was clipped by 6 bases and J by 2 bases; unmatched bases: 4.

The gene calls are TRBV27 and TRBJ1-1, with 7 bases matching TRBD1. CDR3 length: 14 amino acids. Germline assignment: CDR1 MNHEY and CDR2 SMNVEV (reference sequence). Trimming removed 4 bases from V and 1 base from J; junction bases left unmatched: 3. CDR3 sequence reads: CASSYRDRNTEAFF. Written as DNA, the CDR3 is TGTGCCAGCAGTTACCGGGACAGGAACACTGAAGCTTTCTTT.

This clonotype was seen at least ten times. The rearrangement links TRBV2 to TRBJ2-7, with D unresolved. CDR3 size: 11 residues. CDR1 and CDR2 (germline): SNHLY, FYNNEI. The V end was cut by 3 bases, the J end by 3 bases, with 3 bases between. The CDR3 is CASSDFYEQYF. CDR3 sequence (DNA): TGTGCCAGCAGTGACTTCTACGAGCAGTACTTC.

The chain combines TRBV7-6 with TRBJ1-3; D uncertain. The CDR3 covers 18 residues. Germline V gene data show CDR1 as SGHVS and CDR2 as FNYEAQ. Between the trimmed V and J ends, which lost 5 bases and 0 bases, there was a span of 20 bases. This CDR3 reads CASSPRFSVRSSGNTIYF. The CDR3 coding sequence is TGTGCCAGCAGCCCGCGATTTTCTGTCAGAAGCTCTGGAAACACCATATATTTT.

The chain is built from TRBV3-1 and TRBJ2-7; no clear D. This CDR3 contains 13 residues. The germline V gene has CDR1 LGHDT and CDR2 YNNKEL (reference sequence). V shed 5 bases and J shed 3 bases, with 11 bases lying between them. CDR3 sequence (DNA): TGTGCCAGCAGCAAAGGTGGATTCTACGAGCAGTACTTC. Its translation: CASSKGGFYEQYF.

This clonotype was observed at least ten times. The chain uses TRBV2 and TRBJ2-5; 9 positions agree with TRBD2. CDR3 length: 15 residues. With V trimmed by 5 bases and J by 1 base, 5 bases remained unmatched. Germline-derived CDR1 and CDR2 are SNHLY and FYNNEI. The CDR3 region has the DNA TGTGCCAGCAGTAGACTAGCGGAACTCCAAGAGACCCAGTACTTC. It translates to CASSRLAELQETQYF.

V gene TRBV7-9 combines with J gene TRBJ1-6; no firm D call. The CDR3 is 12 residues long. Deletions cut 1 base from V and 10 bases from J, with 5 bases between. The germline CDR1 and CDR2 sequences are SEHNR and FQNEAQ (reference sequence). CDR3 loop: CASSLGASPLHF. CDR3 coding DNA: TGTGCCAGCAGCTTAGGGGCCTCACCCCTCCACTTT.

V is TRBV4-3 and J is TRBJ1-1, with a tentative D call TRBD1 (5 bases). V was cut by 5 bases and J by 1 base, with 20 bases left in between. From germline, CDR1 is LGHNA and CDR2 YSLEER. CDR3 length: 17 amino acids. The DNA of the CDR3 is TGCGCCAGCAGCTCACGGATAGGGGACCGGCCGAACACTGAAGCTTTCTTT. Translated: CASSSRIGDRPNTEAFF.

The chain is built from TRBV5-1 and TRBJ2-7, with 11 bases fitting TRBD2. J lost 0 bases, V lost 0 bases, and 8 bases had no gene match. This CDR3 is built from 18 residues. Germline values: CDR1 SGHRS, CDR2 YFSETQ. CDR3 nucleotide sequence: TGCGCCAGCAGCTTGGAGTCTAGCGGGAGGACAAGCTCCTACGAGCAGTACTTC. Amino acids: CASSLESSGRTSSYEQYF.

Of note for this clonotype: A read error may explain this, as a much larger clone is one base away. This chain uses TRBV20-1 with TRBJ2-5, with D perhaps matching TRBD1 or TRBD2 (5 bases each). CDR1 DFQATT and CDR2 SNEGSKA come from the germline V gene (reference sequence). V lost 6 bases to trimming and J lost 6 bases, with 17 bases between them. CDR3 length equals 13 residues. CDR3 region: CSAVGTLQKTQYF. The DNA for the CDR3 is TGCAGTGCCGTTGGGACGTTACAAAAGACCCAGTACTTC.

The CDR3 DNA reads TGCGCCAGCAGCTTGGGACAGGGTGGTCACCAGCCCCAGCATTTT. Translating gives CASSLGQGGHQPQHF. The rearrangement uses TRBV5-1 and TRBJ1-5; TRBD1 agrees at 7 bases. The CDR3 sequence is 15 residues long. The J segment lost 7 bases and the V segment lost 0 bases, leaving 7 bases of the junction unmatched. Germline-derived CDR1 and CDR2 are SGHRS and YFSETQ.

This clonotype was recorded a few times. The rearrangement uses TRBV7-9 and TRBJ1-1, with TRBD1 identical over 7 bases. After removal of 5 bases from V and 1 base from J, the junction contained 10 bases not matched to a gene. Germline CDR1 is SEHNR and CDR2 is FQNEAQ (reference sequence). This CDR3 has 16 residues. CDR3 bases: TGTGCCAGCAGCCCACCCGCGGGACAGACGAACACTGAAGCTTTCTTT. Translation: CASSPPAGQTNTEAFF.

This clonotype has at least ten counts. V and J are TRBV12-3 or TRBV12-4 and TRBJ1-6; TRBD1 agrees at 9 bases. The CDR3 loop spans 18 amino acids. The junction had 9 bases not matched to a gene; V was cut back by 6 bases and J by 0 bases. The CDR3 here is CASSKGQGLGSYNSPLHF. The CDR3 DNA is TGTGCCAGCAGCAAGGGACAGGGTTTGGGCTCCTATAATTCACCCCTCCACTTT.

This clonotype occurred a few times. This chain links TRBV12-3 or TRBV12-4 with TRBJ2-7, with D perhaps TRBD2 (7 bases). The CDR3 is 15 amino acids. The V end lost 6 bases, the J end lost 4 bases, and 19 bases lay between the germline ends. The CDR3 DNA reads TGTGCCAGCAGCCCTCCAGGCGGGGGCCAGTACGAGCAGTACTTC. Amino acid sequence: CASSPPGGGQYEQYF.

This chain links TRBV6-1 with TRBJ1-1, with 7 bases aligning to TRBD1. The CDR3 is 14 amino acids. Germline V gene data show CDR1 as MNHNS and CDR2 as SASEGT. After removal of 6 bases from V and 4 bases from J, the junction contained 8 bases not matched to a gene. CDR3 in DNA: TGTGCCAGCAGCAACAACAGGGGTGCCACTGAAGCTTTCTTT. As protein: CASSNNRGATEAFF.